The 3 T cell receptor beta chains given below trace back to one sample, sequenced in a study of tissue T cells after allogeneic stem cell transplantation. The table came from immunoSEQ multiplex PCR; TCRdb's copy has only in-frame clones and leaves some out. The repertoire holds about 10,000 clones, with under 80% as singletons. The sequencing here drew on tissue from the stomach, taken at autopsy. These receptor sequences come from a male donor older than 55 with lung cancer.

J is TRBJ1-2 and V is TRBV6-6; 9 positions match TRBD1. Germline trimming cut 7 bases from V and 8 bases from J; bases unmatched to any gene: 14. Looked up from germline, CDR1 is MNHNY and CDR2 is SVGAGI (reference sequence). The CDR3 has 15 amino acids. The chain's CDR3 is CASTPGQGRLEGYTF. For the CDR3, the DNA is TGTGCCAGCACTCCGGGACAGGGCCGACTGGAGGGCTACACCTTC.

This clone showed up just once. The chain combines TRBV7-8 with TRBJ2-7; 7 bases align to TRBD2. The J segment lost 0 bases and the V segment lost 5 bases, leaving 13 bases of the junction unmatched. The germline CDR1 and CDR2 sequences are SGHVS and FQNEAQ. The CDR3 spans 17 residues. The CDR3 loop reads CASSPRFRGEISYEQYF. The DNA of the CDR3 is TGTGCCAGCAGCCCCAGGTTTCGGGGGGAGATCTCCTACGAGCAGTACTTC.

This clone showed up just once. The genes are TRBV3-1 (or the pseudogene TRBV3-2) and TRBJ2-3; 16 nucleotides agree with TRBD2. This CDR3 contains 19 residues. CDR1 and CDR2 (germline): LGHDT, YNNKEL (reference sequence). V was clipped by 5 bases and J by 4 bases; unmatched bases: 12. The CDR3 nucleotides are TGTGCCAGCAGCAACCACCCCGGGACTAGCGGGAGGGCCCCAGATACGCAGTATTTT. Protein sequence: CASSNHPGTSGRAPDTQYF.